Only a few counts were recorded for the clone carrying this TCR beta chain. Its specificity is unknown. The people who gave samples were healthy Caucasians from Russia, aged roughly 6 to 100. V lost 3 bases, J lost 3 bases, and 7 bases stayed unmatched. The CDR3 is made up of 15 amino acids. The sample comes from a study of blood T cells in healthy people across ages. Findings of the study overall: Donors of long life had a larger count of naive CD4+ cells and greater diversity than aged donors.

For the second PCR, which ran for about 6 to 12 cycles, a sample-barcoded 5' primer and a J-beta primer mix were used. Researchers report that a template-switch adaptor with 12 random nucleotides tagged each cDNA molecule. TCRdb re-analysed the 5' RACE reads in MiXCR, keeping a single row per CDR3 protein. The sample consists of hundreds of thousands of distinct CDR3 sequences, roughly 58% of them appearing once. The sequencing sample was made of blood. The chain employs TRBV12-3 or TRBV12-4 and TRBJ2-5; TRBD1 matches at 7 bases. The TCR comes from a man in his 60s in good health. The CDR3 reads CASSFQVGTEETQYF. CDR3 sequence (DNA): TGTGCCAGCAGTTTCCAGGTTGGGACAGAAGAGACCCAGTACTTC.